The source of this TCR beta chain is a study of naive and memory T cell subsets. Study-wide points: The RNA method is potentially sensitive to activation and differentiation changes.

CDR1 is MNHEY and CDR2 is SVGAGI in the germline V gene. After removal of 4 bases from V and 2 bases from J, the junction contained 5 bases not matched to a gene. The CDR3 is 15 amino acids. The sample holds a few counts of this clonotype. Antigen specificity is unknown. TCR cDNA received a 3' ligated oligonucleotide that carried a UMI. Adult healthy volunteers gave 2.5 ml peripheral blood for whole-blood RNA. Input was about 1 to 1,100 ng of DNase-treated total RNA without cell sorting. Ligated cDNA underwent four rounds of PCR with nested alpha and beta constant region primers and SP2. One entry per CDR3 protein, called by TCRdb with MiXCR from the 5' RACE reads. The repertoire holds about 32,000 distinct CDR3 sequences, with roughly 17% as singletons.

The sequence derives from a female donor in good health. J is TRBJ2-5 and V is TRBV6-5; 9 bases map to TRBD1. DNA for the CDR3: TGTGCCAGCAGTTTGGGACAGGGTGGGCAAGAGACCCAGTACTTC. Its translation is CASSLGQGGQETQYF.